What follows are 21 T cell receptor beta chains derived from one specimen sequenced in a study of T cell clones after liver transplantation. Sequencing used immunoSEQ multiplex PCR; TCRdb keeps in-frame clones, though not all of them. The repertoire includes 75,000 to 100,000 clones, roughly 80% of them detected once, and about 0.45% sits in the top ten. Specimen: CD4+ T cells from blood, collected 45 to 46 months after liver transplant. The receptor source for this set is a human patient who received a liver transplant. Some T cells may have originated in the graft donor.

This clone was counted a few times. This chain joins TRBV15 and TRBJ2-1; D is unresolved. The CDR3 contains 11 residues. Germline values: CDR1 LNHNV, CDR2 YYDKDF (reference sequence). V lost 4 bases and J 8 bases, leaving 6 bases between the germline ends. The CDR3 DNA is TGTGCCACCAGCACTCGGCATGAGCAGTTCTTC. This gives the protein CATSTRHEQFF.

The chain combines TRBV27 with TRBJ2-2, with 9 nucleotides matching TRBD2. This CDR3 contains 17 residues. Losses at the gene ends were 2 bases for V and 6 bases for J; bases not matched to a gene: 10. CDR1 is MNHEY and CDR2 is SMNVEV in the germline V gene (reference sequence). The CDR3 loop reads CASSLIRGLAVSGELFF. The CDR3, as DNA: TGTGCCAGCAGTTTAATTCGGGGACTAGCTGTATCCGGGGAGCTGTTTTTT.

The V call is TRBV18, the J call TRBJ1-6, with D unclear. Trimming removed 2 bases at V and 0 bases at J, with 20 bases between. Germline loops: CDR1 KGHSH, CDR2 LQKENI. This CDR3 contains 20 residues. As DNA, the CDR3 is TGTGCCAGCTCACCAAATCGGCAGGCCTCCGGAAGCTCCTATAATTCACCCCTCCACTTT. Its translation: CASSPNRQASGSSYNSPLHF.

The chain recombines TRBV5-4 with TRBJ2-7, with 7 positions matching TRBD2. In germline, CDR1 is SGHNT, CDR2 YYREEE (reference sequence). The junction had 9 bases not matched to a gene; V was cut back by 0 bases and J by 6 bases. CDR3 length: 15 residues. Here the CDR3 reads CASSLAVLARSEQYF. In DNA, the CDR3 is TGTGCCAGCAGCTTGGCGGTACTAGCGAGGAGCGAGCAGTACTTC. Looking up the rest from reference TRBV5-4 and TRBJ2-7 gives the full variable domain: ETGVTQSPTHLIKTRGQQVTLRCSSQSGHNTVSWYQQALGQGPQFIFQYYREEENGRGNFPPRFSGLQFPNYSSELNVNALELDDSALYLCASSLAVLARSEQYFGPGTRLTVT.

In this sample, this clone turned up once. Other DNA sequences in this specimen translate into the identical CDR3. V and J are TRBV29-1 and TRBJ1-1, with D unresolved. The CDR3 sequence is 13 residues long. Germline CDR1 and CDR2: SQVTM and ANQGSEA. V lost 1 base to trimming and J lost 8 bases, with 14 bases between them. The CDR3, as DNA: TGCAGCGTTGAAGTTGGTGAGGGAACCGAAGCTTTCTTT. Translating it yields CSVEVGEGTEAFF.

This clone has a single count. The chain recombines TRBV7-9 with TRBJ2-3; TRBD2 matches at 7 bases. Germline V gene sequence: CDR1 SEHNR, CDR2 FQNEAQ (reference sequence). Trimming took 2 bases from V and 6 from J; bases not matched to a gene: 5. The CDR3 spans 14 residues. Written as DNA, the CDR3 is TGTGCCAGCAGCTTATCGGGGGGAATGGATACGCAGTATTTT. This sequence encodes CASSLSGGMDTQYF.

The CDR3 region has the DNA TGTGCCAGCACAGGCAGAAATTACGAGCAGTACTTC. Translating it yields CASTGRNYEQYF. This chain uses TRBV6-6 with TRBJ2-7; D not resolved. The CDR3 is 12 amino acids. V was shortened by 7 bases and J by 4 bases, with 11 bases between the two germline ends. Germline CDR1 MNHNY, CDR2 SVGAGI (reference sequence).

The CDR3 loop is CASRRASGTPLGEQYF. The DNA of the CDR3 is TGTGCCAGCAGGCGGGCTAGCGGGACGCCCCTTGGCGAGCAGTACTTC. This chain links TRBV27 with TRBJ2-7; 9 nucleotides match TRBD2. V lost 6 bases and J lost 6; bases outside the gene matches: 15. The CDR3 is 16 residues long. Germline lookup yields CDR1 MNHEY and CDR2 SMNVEV (reference sequence).

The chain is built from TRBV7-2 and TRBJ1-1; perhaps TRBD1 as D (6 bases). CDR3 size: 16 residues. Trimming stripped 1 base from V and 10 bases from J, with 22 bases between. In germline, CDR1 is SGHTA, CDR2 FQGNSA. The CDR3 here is CASSLVGGGAEGRAFF. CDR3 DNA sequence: TGTGCCAGCAGCTTAGTAGGCGGGGGCGCAGAAGGTCGAGCTTTCTTT.

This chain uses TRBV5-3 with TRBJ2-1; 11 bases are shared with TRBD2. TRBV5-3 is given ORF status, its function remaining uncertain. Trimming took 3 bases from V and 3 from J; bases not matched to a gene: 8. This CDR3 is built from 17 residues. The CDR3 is CARSCLTSGRRYNEQFF. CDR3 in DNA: TGTGCCAGAAGCTGTCTTACTAGCGGGAGACGCTACAATGAGCAGTTCTTC.

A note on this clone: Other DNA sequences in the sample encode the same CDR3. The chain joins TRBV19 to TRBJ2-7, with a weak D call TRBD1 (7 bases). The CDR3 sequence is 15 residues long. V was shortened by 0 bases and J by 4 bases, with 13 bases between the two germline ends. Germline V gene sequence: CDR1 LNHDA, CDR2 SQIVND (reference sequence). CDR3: CASSIDSTGRYEQYF. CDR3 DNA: TGTGCCAGTAGTATAGATTCGACAGGGAGGTACGAGCAGTACTTC.

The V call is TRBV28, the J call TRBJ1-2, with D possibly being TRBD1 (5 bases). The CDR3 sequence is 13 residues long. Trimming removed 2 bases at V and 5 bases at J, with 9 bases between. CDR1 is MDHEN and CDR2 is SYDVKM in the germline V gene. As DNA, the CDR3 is TGTGCCAGCAGTTTACCGGAGGGGTATGGCTACACCTTC. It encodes CASSLPEGYGYTF.

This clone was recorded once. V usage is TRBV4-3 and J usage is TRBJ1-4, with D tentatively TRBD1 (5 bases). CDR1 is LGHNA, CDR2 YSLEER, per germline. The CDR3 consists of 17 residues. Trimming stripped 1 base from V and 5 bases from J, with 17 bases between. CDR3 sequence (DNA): TGCGCCAGCAGCCAAGTTGATGTTGGGCAGGGAAATGAAAAACTGTTTTTT. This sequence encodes CASSQVDVGQGNEKLFF.

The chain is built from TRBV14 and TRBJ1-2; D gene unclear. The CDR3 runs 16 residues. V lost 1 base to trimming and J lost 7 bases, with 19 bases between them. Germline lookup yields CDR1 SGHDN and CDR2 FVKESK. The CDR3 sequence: CASSQAEGPARGGYTF. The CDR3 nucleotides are TGTGCCAGCAGCCAAGCGGAGGGCCCCGCCAGAGGTGGCTACACCTTC.

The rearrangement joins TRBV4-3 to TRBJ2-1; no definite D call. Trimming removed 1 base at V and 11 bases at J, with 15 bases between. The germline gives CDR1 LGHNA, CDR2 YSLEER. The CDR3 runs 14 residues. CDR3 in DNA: TGCGCCAGCAGCCAAGGTATTGCGGCGGAAAAGCAGTTCTTC. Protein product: CASSQGIAAEKQFF.

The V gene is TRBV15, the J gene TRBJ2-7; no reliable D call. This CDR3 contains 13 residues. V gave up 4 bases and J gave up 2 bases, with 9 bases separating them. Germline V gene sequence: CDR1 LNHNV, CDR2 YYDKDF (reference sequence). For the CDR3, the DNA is TGTGCCACCAGCATGGACCGTACCTACGAGCAGTACTTC. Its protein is CATSMDRTYEQYF.

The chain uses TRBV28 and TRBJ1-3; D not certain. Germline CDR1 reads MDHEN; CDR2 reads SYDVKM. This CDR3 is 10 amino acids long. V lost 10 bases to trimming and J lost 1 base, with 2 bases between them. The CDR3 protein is CATSGNTIYF. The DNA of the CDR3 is TGTGCCACGTCTGGAAACACCATATATTTT.

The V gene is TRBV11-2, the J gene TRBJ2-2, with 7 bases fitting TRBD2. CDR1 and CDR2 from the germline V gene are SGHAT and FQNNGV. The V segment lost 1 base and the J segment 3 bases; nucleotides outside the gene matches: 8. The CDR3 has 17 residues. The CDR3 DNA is TGTGCCAGCAGCTTAGTGGGGGAGGGCCGTTACACCGGGGAGCTGTTTTTT. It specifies CASSLVGEGRYTGELFF.

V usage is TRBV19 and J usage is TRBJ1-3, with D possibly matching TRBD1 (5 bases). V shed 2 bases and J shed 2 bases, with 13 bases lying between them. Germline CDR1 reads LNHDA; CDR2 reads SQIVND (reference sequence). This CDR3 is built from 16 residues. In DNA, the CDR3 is TGTGCCAGTAGTATAAAGGGACGGCACCCTGGAAACACCATATATTTT. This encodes CASSIKGRHPGNTIYF.

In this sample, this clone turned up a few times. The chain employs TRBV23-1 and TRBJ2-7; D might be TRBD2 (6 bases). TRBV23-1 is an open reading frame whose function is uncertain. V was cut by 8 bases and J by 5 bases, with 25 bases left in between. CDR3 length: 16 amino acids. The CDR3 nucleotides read TGCGCCAGCCCCCAAGGGAGGACCGAGAGTATCAACGAGCAGTACTTC. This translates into CASPQGRTESINEQYF.

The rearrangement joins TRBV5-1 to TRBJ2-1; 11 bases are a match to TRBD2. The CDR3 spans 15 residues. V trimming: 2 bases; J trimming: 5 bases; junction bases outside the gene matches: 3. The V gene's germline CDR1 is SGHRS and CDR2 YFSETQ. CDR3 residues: CASSLLLAGDNEQFF. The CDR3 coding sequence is TGCGCCAGCAGCTTATTACTAGCGGGAGACAATGAGCAGTTCTTC.